The sequence of this T cell receptor beta chain was determined in a study of identical twins. Whole-study results and caveats: Out-of-frame alpha sequences common to twins exhibited an excess of low generation probability.

The table lists this clonotype with a few counts. Its specificity is unknown. TCRdb re-called the 5' RACE reads through MiXCR, storing one row per CDR3 protein. The sample yields over 550,000 distinct CDR3 sequences, just over 7% seen once. Germline-derived CDR1 and CDR2 are SGDLS and YYNGEE. The CDR3 extends over 14 amino acids. J was trimmed by 4 bases and V by 4 bases; bases with no gene match: 5. These sequences were also reported in another study, on yellow fever vaccine responses in identical twins.

The genes are TRBV9 and TRBJ1-1, with TRBD1 matching over 9 bases. The receptor was isolated from a woman younger than 30 in good health. Material: PBMCs. The CDR3 DNA follows: TGTGCCAGCAGCCAGACAGGGGGATTCACTGAAGCTTTCTTT. Translated, it gives CASSQTGGFTEAFF.